This TCR beta chain was recovered during a study of T cells in localized non-small cell lung cancer. The study's findings and limits: Because only a single region of the tumor was sequenced, heterogeneity remains possible. Among the tissues sampled, uninvolved adjacent lung had the highest T cell clonality, above tumor.

Of note for this clone: The antigen remains undetermined.

Method: immunoSEQ multiplex PCR; TCRdb's copy keeps in-frame clones and lacks some. Among approximately 3,000 clones listed, approximately 25% were seen once. This CDR3 spans 17 amino acids. Germline V gene lookup returns CDR1 LNHDA and CDR2 SQIVND (reference sequence). Trimming at V came to 5 bases and at J to 8 bases, leaving 13 bases not matched to a gene. Specimen: lung tumor tissue, collected before any cancer treatment. The TCR sequence derives from a man aged 35 to 69 with stage I squamous cell lung carcinoma. The genes are TRBV19 and TRBJ2-2; 11 nucleotides agree with TRBD2. CDR3 protein: CASSSASGGRNRGELFF. The CDR3 DNA sequence: TGTGCCAGTAGTTCGGCTAGCGGGGGGCGGAATCGAGGGGAGCTGTTTTTT.